Below, 19 T cell receptor beta chains from the same sample are listed, as sequenced in a study of PD-L1 blockade in urothelial cancer. Produced via immunoSEQ multiplex PCR; TCRdb's table is partial and in-frame only. The table includes 100,000 or so clones, 90% to 95% detected once. Source: PBMCs, taken around atezolizumab (anti-PD-L1) treatment. These TCRs come from a woman of 80 years or more with urothelial cancer.

The CDR3 nucleotides read TGTGCCAGCAGCTTACCGGGACAGGGAATAGGAGAGACCCAGTACTTC. Amino acid sequence: CASSLPGQGIGETQYF. V and J are TRBV5-6 and TRBJ2-5; 9 positions match TRBD1. CDR1 and CDR2 from the germline V gene are SGHDT and YYEEEE. V lost 2 bases and J lost 4; bases outside the gene matches: 9. This CDR3 contains 16 residues.

The rearrangement links TRBV11-2 to TRBJ2-7; no definite D call. The CDR3 is 12 residues long. Per the germline V gene, CDR1 is SGHAT and CDR2 is FQNNGV. Deletions cut 6 bases from V and 2 bases from J, with 8 bases between. CDR3 coding DNA: TGTGCCAGCAGTTTTCGCGCCTACGAGCAGTACTTC. Protein: CASSFRAYEQYF.

This clone occurred a few times. J is TRBJ1-1 and V is TRBV9; 9 bases fit TRBD1. The trim removed 0 bases at V and 1 base at J, leaving 7 bases unmatched. Germline CDR1 reads SGDLS; CDR2 reads YYNGEE. This CDR3 region has 17 residues. CDR3 protein: CASSVAGTGLANTEAFF. The CDR3 bases are TGTGCCAGCAGCGTAGCTGGGACAGGGTTGGCGAACACTGAAGCTTTCTTT.

The V gene is TRBV19, the J gene TRBJ1-2, with D possibly matching TRBD1 (5 bases). Germline-derived CDR1 and CDR2 are LNHDA and SQIVND (reference sequence). V was cut by 10 bases and J by 8 bases, with 20 bases left in between. This CDR3 has 13 amino acids. DNA for the CDR3: TGTGCCACTCGAAGCCCGACAGCCCAGGGCTACACCTTC. Its protein product is CATRSPTAQGYTF.

The chain employs TRBV5-1 and TRBJ2-1; 7 positions agree with TRBD2. The CDR3 is 17 amino acids. Trimming took 1 base from V and 3 from J; bases not matched to a gene: 10. Germline V gene lookup returns CDR1 SGHRS and CDR2 YFSETQ. The CDR3 region is CASSLMAGEFVYNEQFF. The CDR3 DNA sequence: TGCGCCAGCAGCTTGATGGCGGGAGAGTTCGTCTACAATGAGCAGTTCTTC.

The gene calls are TRBV6-1 and TRBJ1-1; 7 bases map to TRBD1. CDR1 MNHNS and CDR2 SASEGT come from the germline V gene. V shed 1 base, J shed 5 bases, and the junction held 4 bases outside the gene matches. This CDR3 spans 14 amino acids. CDR3 sequence reads: CASSEGGQRTEAFF. The CDR3 DNA reads as TGTGCCAGCAGTGAAGGGGGACAGAGGACTGAAGCTTTCTTT.

This chain joins TRBV30 and TRBJ2-7; 9 bases agree with TRBD1. Germline trimming cut 0 bases from V and 5 bases from J; bases unmatched to any gene: 8. From germline, CDR1 is GTSNPN and CDR2 SVGIG (reference sequence). This CDR3 has 15 amino acids. CDR3 amino acids: CAWSVGDRVNHEQYF. In DNA form, the CDR3 reads TGTGCCTGGAGTGTAGGGGACAGGGTTAACCACGAGCAGTACTTC.

In this sample, this clone turned up once. The chain couples TRBV7-3 to TRBJ1-1; D ambiguous. The germline V gene has CDR1 SGHTA and CDR2 FQGTGA. This CDR3 has 13 amino acids. The V end was cut by 1 base, the J end by 1 base, with 4 bases between. The CDR3 spells CASSLKRNTEAFF. The DNA of the CDR3 is TGTGCCAGCAGCTTAAAGCGGAACACTGAAGCTTTCTTT. The full variable domain, completed using reference TRBV7-3 and TRBJ1-1, is GAGVSQTPSNKVTEKGKYVELRCDPISGHTALYWYRQSLGQGPEFLIYFQGTGAADDSGLPNDRFFAVRPEGSVSTLKIQRTERGDSAVYLCASSLKRNTEAFFGQGTRLTVV.

J is TRBJ2-5 and V is TRBV5-6, with 7 bases lining up with TRBD1. The V and J ends lost 5 bases and 5 bases, in that order; junction bases with no gene match: 6. The CDR3 is made up of 13 amino acids. Germline lookup yields CDR1 SGHDT and CDR2 YYEEEE. In DNA, the CDR3 is TGTGCCAGCAGTTCGGACAGGAGGGAGACCCAGTACTTC. It translates to CASSSDRRETQYF.

V gene TRBV7-2 combines with J gene TRBJ1-1, with 8 bases matching TRBD1. Losses at the gene ends were 4 bases for V and 9 bases for J; bases not matched to a gene: 4. Germline CDR1 and CDR2: SGHTA and FQGNSA. This CDR3 region has 12 residues. The CDR3 protein is CASSSRQGKAFF. The CDR3 coding sequence is TGTGCCAGCAGCTCCCGACAGGGGAAAGCTTTCTTT.

This chain's CDR3 is CSVDGLAGVFETQYF. The CDR3 nucleotides read TGCAGCGTTGACGGGCTAGCGGGAGTATTTGAGACCCAGTACTTC. The V and J genes are TRBV29-1 and TRBJ2-5; 10 bases line up with TRBD2. This CDR3 is built from 15 residues. The V segment lost 3 bases and the J segment 5 bases; nucleotides outside the gene matches: 9. Per germline, CDR1 SQVTM and CDR2 ANQGSEA.

This clone was seen just once. This chain joins TRBV19 and TRBJ2-7; 7 positions match TRBD1. CDR1 LNHDA and CDR2 SQIVND come from the germline V gene (reference sequence). V lost 3 bases, J lost 7 bases, and 6 bases stayed unmatched. The CDR3 sequence is 13 residues long. The CDR3, as DNA: TGTGCCAGTAGTATCCAGACAGGGCGGGAGCAGTACTTC. Amino acid sequence: CASSIQTGREQYF.

This clone was seen a handful of times. The genes are TRBV5-4 and TRBJ2-2; 13 bases align to TRBD2. This CDR3 has 15 amino acids. The V gene's germline CDR1 is SGHNT and CDR2 YYREEE (reference sequence). The junction had 3 bases not matched to a gene; V was cut back by 4 bases and J by 6 bases. CDR3 region: CASSPGLAGAGELFF. CDR3 DNA: TGTGCCAGCAGCCCCGGACTAGCGGGAGCCGGGGAGCTGTTTTTT. Variable domain in full (rest from reference TRBV5-4 and TRBJ2-2): ETGVTQSPTHLIKTRGQQVTLRCSSQSGHNTVSWYQQALGQGPQFIFQYYREEENGRGNFPPRFSGLQFPNYSSELNVNALELDDSALYLCASSPGLAGAGELFFGEGSRLTVL.

The genes are TRBV2 and TRBJ2-5; TRBD2 agrees at 8 bases. Germline values: CDR1 SNHLY, CDR2 FYNNEI. V gave up 0 bases and J gave up 2 bases; unmatched junction bases: 2. The CDR3 covers 15 residues. The chain's CDR3 is CASSEARGGQETQYF. The CDR3, as DNA: TGTGCCAGCAGTGAAGCACGGGGGGGGCAAGAGACCCAGTACTTC.

The chain couples TRBV28 to TRBJ1-4; tentatively, D is TRBD1 (6 bases). V shed 6 bases and J shed 2 bases, with 13 bases lying between them. This CDR3 is 15 amino acids long. Germline V gene lookup returns CDR1 MDHEN and CDR2 SYDVKM. The CDR3: CASRGSRGTNEKLFF. CDR3 DNA: TGTGCCAGCAGGGGGTCGAGGGGGACTAATGAAAAACTGTTTTTT.

This chain connects TRBV5-1 to TRBJ1-1, with TRBD1 identical over 7 bases. The V gene end was trimmed by 2 bases and the J gene end by 5 bases; junction bases not matched to a gene: 6. Germline V gene lookup returns CDR1 SGHRS and CDR2 YFSETQ. This CDR3 region has 14 residues. CDR3: CASSFGQAETEAFF. CDR3 DNA sequence: TGCGCCAGCAGCTTCGGACAGGCGGAGACTGAAGCTTTCTTT. The full variable domain, in which reference TRBV5-1 and TRBJ1-1 provide the parts outside the CDR3, is KAGVTQTPRYLIKTRGQQVTLSCSPISGHRSVSWYQQTPGQGLQFLFEYFSETQRNKGNFPGRFSGRQFSNSRSEMNVSTLELGDSALYLCASSFGQAETEAFFGQGTRLTVV.

The V and J genes are TRBV7-9 and TRBJ1-5; TRBD1 matches 7 bases. J lost 6 bases, V lost 5 bases, and 7 bases had no gene match. CDR1 and CDR2 from the germline V gene are SEHNR and FQNEAQ (reference sequence). The CDR3 contains 14 residues. CDR3 coding DNA: TGTGCCAGCAGCCGGGGACAGTCGGGTCAGCCCCAGCATTTT. It codes for CASSRGQSGQPQHF.

This chain uses TRBV5-1 with TRBJ2-5; D is unclear. CDR1 and CDR2 (germline): SGHRS, YFSETQ. This CDR3 has 13 residues. V lost 1 base and J 5 bases, leaving 9 bases between the germline ends. CDR3 sequence: CASSLNAGETQYF. CDR3 DNA sequence: TGCGCCAGCAGCTTGAACGCCGGGGAGACCCAGTACTTC.

The chain links TRBV19 to TRBJ1-4; D remains ambiguous. Germline V gene sequence: CDR1 LNHDA, CDR2 SQIVND (reference sequence). Trimming removed 3 bases at V and 5 bases at J, with 7 bases between. The CDR3 runs 13 residues. CDR3 sequence reads: CASSIAINEKLFF. The CDR3 DNA is TGTGCCAGTAGTATCGCGATAAATGAAAAACTGTTTTTT.